The rows below give T cell receptor beta chains drawn from one sample of a study of T cell responses to AZD1222 COVID-19 vaccine. The protocol was immunoSEQ multiplex PCR, while the TCRdb copy is restricted to in-frame clones and leaves out a portion. The data contain 100,000 to 120,000 clones, around 89% of them singletons. Sequences were derived from peripheral blood, sampled on day 0 of AZD1222 vaccination. These receptors were taken from an adult in good health. The CDR3 runs from the conserved cysteine through the conserved F or W. The order of the fields is J gene, clone size, D gene, V gene, CDR3 protein, CDR3 DNA. D genes are given only for firm matches. Rows may omit the clone size; those that give it use once, few, many or a size class.

j_call: TRBJ1-3; clone_size: NA; d_call: TRBD1; v_call: TRBV7-6; cdr3_aa: CASSLAYRGLSGNTIYF; cdr3_nt: TGTGCCAGCAGCTTGGCTTATAGGGGGCTATCGGGAAACACCATATATTTT
j_call: TRBJ1-6; clone_size: NA; d_call: NA; v_call: TRBV27; cdr3_aa: CASSLHPSEDEGPFYNSPLHF; cdr3_nt: TGTGCCAGCAGTTTACACCCCTCCGAGGATGAGGGCCCCTTTTATAATTCACCCCTCCACTTT
j_call: TRBJ2-2; clone_size: NA; d_call: NA; v_call: TRBV19; cdr3_aa: CASSRAGGEARELFF; cdr3_nt: TGTGCCAGTAGTAGGGCCGGGGGCGAGGCCCGGGAGCTGTTTTTT
j_call: TRBJ2-1; clone_size: NA; d_call: TRBD2; v_call: TRBV3-1/TRBV3-2; cdr3_aa: CASSPGTSGGSSSYNEQFF; cdr3_nt: TGTGCCAGCAGCCCCGGGACTAGCGGGGGGTCAAGCTCCTACAATGAGCAGTTCTTC
j_call: TRBJ1-2; clone_size: NA; d_call: NA; v_call: TRBV10-2; cdr3_aa: CASSEGQPYGYTF; cdr3_nt: TGCGCCAGCAGTGAAGGTCAGCCCTATGGCTACACCTTC
j_call: TRBJ1-5; clone_size: NA; d_call: NA; v_call: TRBV6-5; cdr3_aa: CASSIYNQPQHF; cdr3_nt: TGTGCCAGCAGTATCTATAATCAGCCCCAGCATTTT
j_call: TRBJ2-2; clone_size: once; d_call: TRBD2; v_call: TRBV24-1; cdr3_aa: CATLAGPNTGELFF; cdr3_nt: TGTGCCACCCTAGCGGGGCCGAACACCGGGGAGCTGTTTTTT
j_call: TRBJ2-7; clone_size: NA; d_call: TRBD1; v_call: TRBV27; cdr3_aa: CASSRDRTYEQYF; cdr3_nt: TGTGCCAGCAGCCGGGACAGAACCTACGAGCAGTACTTC
j_call: TRBJ2-5; clone_size: NA; d_call: NA; v_call: TRBV27; cdr3_aa: CASKGRMGQETQYF; cdr3_nt: TGTGCCAGCAAGGGACGGATGGGACAAGAGACCCAGTACTTC
j_call: TRBJ1-2; clone_size: NA; d_call: NA; v_call: TRBV21-1; cdr3_aa: CASSKKGQGIRGYTF; cdr3_nt: TGTGCCAGCAGCAAGAAGGGACAGGGAATTCGTGGCTACACCTTC
j_call: TRBJ2-7; clone_size: NA; d_call: TRBD1; v_call: TRBV9; cdr3_aa: CASSVAGTAGYEQYF; cdr3_nt: TGTGCCAGCAGCGTCGCCGGGACAGCAGGCTACGAGCAGTACTTC
j_call: TRBJ1-2; clone_size: NA; d_call: NA; v_call: TRBV19; cdr3_aa: CASSFQYGYTF; cdr3_nt: TGTGCCAGTAGTTTCCAATATGGCTACACCTTC
j_call: TRBJ1-1; clone_size: NA; d_call: NA; v_call: TRBV30; cdr3_aa: CAWSVGLNTEAFF; cdr3_nt: TGTGCCTGGAGTGTAGGCTTGAACACTGAAGCTTTCTTT
j_call: TRBJ1-1; clone_size: NA; d_call: NA; v_call: TRBV19; cdr3_aa: CASNNRLNTEAFF; cdr3_nt: TGTGCCAGTAACAACAGATTGAACACTGAAGCTTTCTTT
j_call: TRBJ1-3; clone_size: NA; d_call: NA; v_call: TRBV19; cdr3_aa: CASRGGHRAHPSGNTIYF; cdr3_nt: TGTGCCAGTAGGGGAGGACACCGAGCTCACCCCTCTGGAAACACCATATATTTT
j_call: TRBJ1-6; clone_size: NA; d_call: NA; v_call: TRBV28; cdr3_aa: CASSLHRPAPLHF; cdr3_nt: TGTGCCAGCAGTTTACACAGGCCCGCACCCCTCCACTTT
j_call: TRBJ2-7; clone_size: NA; d_call: NA; v_call: TRBV4-1; cdr3_aa: CASSPEGQIYEQYF; cdr3_nt: TGCGCCAGCAGCCCGGAAGGACAGATCTACGAGCAGTACTTC
j_call: TRBJ2-7; clone_size: NA; d_call: NA; v_call: TRBV27; cdr3_aa: CASSLGQSSYEQYF; cdr3_nt: TGTGCCAGCAGTCTAGGACAGAGTTCCTACGAGCAGTACTTC
j_call: TRBJ1-5; clone_size: NA; d_call: TRBD1; v_call: TRBV3-1/TRBV3-2; cdr3_aa: CASSHGQGGNQPQHF; cdr3_nt: TGTGCCAGCAGCCACGGACAGGGCGGCAATCAGCCCCAGCATTTT
j_call: TRBJ1-5; clone_size: few; d_call: NA; v_call: TRBV10-1; cdr3_aa: CASSEPGPRKQPQHF; cdr3_nt: TGCGCCAGCAGTGAGCCGGGCCCTAGAAAACAGCCCCAGCATTTT
j_call: TRBJ1-2; clone_size: NA; d_call: TRBD1; v_call: TRBV29-1; cdr3_aa: CSVAGTVGNYGYTF; cdr3_nt: TGCAGCGTAGCCGGGACAGTGGGGAACTATGGCTACACCTTC
j_call: TRBJ1-4; clone_size: NA; d_call: TRBD1; v_call: TRBV7-9; cdr3_aa: CASTVGTGPNEKLFF; cdr3_nt: TGTGCCAGCACCGTAGGGACAGGGCCTAATGAAAAACTGTTTTTT
j_call: TRBJ2-7; clone_size: NA; d_call: NA; v_call: TRBV12-5; cdr3_aa: CASGLVHSEQYF; cdr3_nt: TGTGCTAGTGGTTTGGTACACAGCGAGCAGTACTTC
j_call: TRBJ1-2; clone_size: NA; d_call: NA; v_call: TRBV2; cdr3_aa: CASSEGYGFGSSGYTF; cdr3_nt: TGTGCCAGCAGTGAAGGGTATGGTTTTGGGAGTAGCGGCTACACCTTC
j_call: TRBJ2-7; clone_size: NA; d_call: NA; v_call: TRBV7-8; cdr3_aa: CASSSSGAGAEQYF; cdr3_nt: TGTGCCAGCAGCTCCAGCGGGGCAGGGGCCGAGCAGTACTTC
j_call: TRBJ1-1; clone_size: NA; d_call: NA; v_call: TRBV6-5; cdr3_aa: CASKWVPGGSGEAFF; cdr3_nt: TGTGCCAGCAAATGGGTCCCTGGGGGTTCCGGTGAAGCTTTCTTT
j_call: TRBJ1-5; clone_size: NA; d_call: NA; v_call: TRBV7-8; cdr3_aa: CASSLVGDQPQHF; cdr3_nt: TGTGCCAGCAGCTTAGTAGGGGATCAGCCCCAGCATTTT
j_call: TRBJ2-2; clone_size: NA; d_call: TRBD1; v_call: TRBV14; cdr3_aa: CASSHRDRANGELFF; cdr3_nt: TGTGCCAGCAGCCACCGGGACAGGGCAAACGGGGAGCTGTTTTTT
j_call: TRBJ1-2; clone_size: NA; d_call: TRBD1; v_call: TRBV15; cdr3_aa: CATSRRPGTAASGYTF; cdr3_nt: TGTGCCACCAGCAGGCGTCCCGGGACAGCGGCTTCCGGCTACACCTTC
j_call: TRBJ2-1; clone_size: NA; d_call: TRBD2; v_call: TRBV5-4; cdr3_aa: CASSLAGGSSYNEQFF; cdr3_nt: TGTGCCAGCAGCTTGGCCGGGGGGAGCTCCTACAATGAGCAGTTCTTC
j_call: TRBJ1-2; clone_size: NA; d_call: TRBD1; v_call: TRBV5-1; cdr3_aa: CASSSQTGQGYGYTF; cdr3_nt: TGCGCCAGCAGCTCGCAGACGGGACAGGGATACGGCTACACCTTC
j_call: TRBJ1-2; clone_size: NA; d_call: TRBD1; v_call: TRBV2; cdr3_aa: CASRVQGDGYTF; cdr3_nt: TGTGCCAGCAGGGTACAGGGGGACGGCTACACCTTC
j_call: TRBJ2-7; clone_size: NA; d_call: NA; v_call: TRBV5-4; cdr3_aa: CASSFGAAYEQYF; cdr3_nt: TGTGCCAGCAGCTTCGGGGCAGCATACGAGCAGTACTTC
j_call: TRBJ1-3; clone_size: NA; d_call: TRBD1; v_call: TRBV19; cdr3_aa: CASSIRTGTNGNTIYF; cdr3_nt: TGTGCCAGTAGTATTAGGACAGGGACGAATGGAAACACCATATATTTT
j_call: TRBJ2-1; clone_size: NA; d_call: NA; v_call: TRBV30; cdr3_aa: CAWQSGTSNFGEQFF; cdr3_nt: TGTGCCTGGCAATCCGGGACAAGTAACTTCGGTGAGCAGTTCTTC
j_call: TRBJ2-5; clone_size: NA; d_call: NA; v_call: TRBV5-1; cdr3_aa: CASSPEDLAGIETQYF; cdr3_nt: TGCGCCAGCAGCCCCGAGGACTTAGCTGGAATCGAGACCCAGTACTTC
j_call: TRBJ1-3; clone_size: NA; d_call: TRBD1; v_call: TRBV18; cdr3_aa: CASSRPGTGNGNTIYF; cdr3_nt: TGTGCCAGCTCGCGTCCCGGGACAGGGAACGGAAACACCATATATTTT
j_call: TRBJ2-1; clone_size: NA; d_call: TRBD2; v_call: TRBV10-1; cdr3_aa: CASREGLAGAEQFF; cdr3_nt: TGCGCCAGCAGGGAAGGACTAGCGGGAGCCGAGCAGTTCTTC
j_call: TRBJ1-2; clone_size: NA; d_call: NA; v_call: TRBV7-6; cdr3_aa: CASSLRPYEAEGYTF; cdr3_nt: TGTGCCAGCAGCTTAAGGCCCTACGAAGCTGAAGGCTACACCTTC
j_call: TRBJ1-3; clone_size: NA; d_call: NA; v_call: TRBV5-4; cdr3_aa: CASSSGSGSGNTIYF; cdr3_nt: TGTGCCAGCAGCTCAGGGTCGGGGTCCGGAAACACCATATATTTT
j_call: TRBJ1-2; clone_size: NA; d_call: NA; v_call: TRBV27; cdr3_aa: CASSSGGPLYGYTF; cdr3_nt: TGTGCCAGCAGTTCGGGGGGACCCCTTTATGGCTACACCTTC
j_call: TRBJ2-6; clone_size: NA; d_call: TRBD1; v_call: TRBV2; cdr3_aa: CASSGQGVSGANVLTF; cdr3_nt: TGTGCCAGCAGTGGACAGGGGGTCTCTGGGGCCAACGTCCTGACTTTC
j_call: TRBJ2-7; clone_size: NA; d_call: TRBD2; v_call: TRBV5-6; cdr3_aa: CASRPLQGTSGIPPGEQYF; cdr3_nt: TGTGCCAGCAGACCTCTCCAGGGGACTAGCGGGATCCCCCCGGGGGAGCAGTACTTC
j_call: TRBJ2-3; clone_size: once; d_call: TRBD1; v_call: TRBV6-2/TRBV6-3; cdr3_aa: CASSPGQGAQYF; cdr3_nt: TGTGCCAGCAGTCCAGGACAGGGGGCGCAGTATTTT
j_call: TRBJ2-1; clone_size: NA; d_call: NA; v_call: TRBV7-9; cdr3_aa: CASSFLEQFF; cdr3_nt: TGTGCCAGCAGCTTCCTTGAGCAGTTCTTC
j_call: TRBJ2-5; clone_size: NA; d_call: TRBD1; v_call: TRBV5-6; cdr3_aa: CASSSAGTGGGGETQYF; cdr3_nt: TGTGCCAGCAGCTCTGCCGGGACAGGGGGCGGCGGAGAGACCCAGTACTTC
j_call: TRBJ2-7; clone_size: NA; d_call: NA; v_call: TRBV11-2; cdr3_aa: CASSTRPSLSYEQYF; cdr3_nt: TGTGCCAGCAGCACCCGACCCTCTCTCTCCTACGAGCAGTACTTC
j_call: TRBJ1-1; clone_size: NA; d_call: TRBD1; v_call: TRBV18; cdr3_aa: CASSPTGTGNTEAFF; cdr3_nt: TGTGCCAGCTCACCGACCGGGACAGGGAACACTGAAGCTTTCTTT
j_call: TRBJ2-7; clone_size: NA; d_call: TRBD1; v_call: TRBV9; cdr3_aa: CASSPTAGTGINEQYF; cdr3_nt: TGTGCCAGCAGCCCAACTGCCGGGACAGGGATCAACGAGCAGTACTTC
j_call: TRBJ2-1; clone_size: NA; d_call: NA; v_call: TRBV4-1; cdr3_aa: CASSPDGSSYNEQFF; cdr3_nt: TGCGCCAGCAGCCCCGACGGGAGCTCCTACAATGAGCAGTTCTTC
j_call: TRBJ2-6; clone_size: NA; d_call: NA; v_call: TRBV2; cdr3_aa: CASTRVSGANVLTF; cdr3_nt: TGTGCCAGCACTCGGGTCTCTGGGGCCAACGTCCTGACTTTC
j_call: TRBJ1-1; clone_size: NA; d_call: NA; v_call: TRBV11-1; cdr3_aa: CASSSKRHTEAFF; cdr3_nt: TGTGCCAGCAGTAGTAAGAGGCACACTGAAGCTTTCTTT
j_call: TRBJ1-5; clone_size: NA; d_call: NA; v_call: TRBV7-8; cdr3_aa: CASSLTQGTNQPQHF; cdr3_nt: TGTGCCAGCAGCTTAACCCAGGGGACTAATCAGCCCCAGCATTTT
j_call: TRBJ1-1; clone_size: once; d_call: NA; v_call: TRBV18; cdr3_aa: CASSGALNTEAFF; cdr3_nt: TGTGCCAGCTCCGGGGCGTTGAACACTGAAGCTTTCTTT
j_call: TRBJ1-1; clone_size: few; d_call: NA; v_call: TRBV6-5; cdr3_aa: CASSYGRENSNTEAFF; cdr3_nt: TGTGCCAGCAGTTACGGCAGGGAAAATTCGAACACTGAAGCTTTCTTT